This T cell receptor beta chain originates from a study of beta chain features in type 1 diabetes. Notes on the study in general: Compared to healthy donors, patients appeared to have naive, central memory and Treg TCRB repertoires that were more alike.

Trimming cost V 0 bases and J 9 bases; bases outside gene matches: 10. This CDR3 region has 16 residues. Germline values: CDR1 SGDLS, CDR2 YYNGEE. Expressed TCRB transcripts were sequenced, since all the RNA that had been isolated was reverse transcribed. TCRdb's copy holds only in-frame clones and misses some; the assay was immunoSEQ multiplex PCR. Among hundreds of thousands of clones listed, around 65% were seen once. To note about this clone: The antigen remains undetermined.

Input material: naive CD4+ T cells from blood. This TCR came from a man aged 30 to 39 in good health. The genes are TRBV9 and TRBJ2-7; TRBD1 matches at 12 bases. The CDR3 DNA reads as TGTGCCAGCAGCGTAGGGAGAGTGGGGACAGGGGGCCGGCAGTACTTC. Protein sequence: CASSVGRVGTGGRQYF.